This T cell receptor beta chain is drawn from a study of early T cells in non-severe SARS-CoV-2 infection. About the study: Bulk RNA taken from unsorted whole blood was sequenced, leaving chains unpaired.

The protocol attached unique molecular identifiers to individual cDNA molecules. From the 5' RACE reads, TCRdb called clonotypes with MiXCR, one entry per CDR3 protein. The sample carries 90,000 to 130,000 distinct CDR3 sequences, over 10% recorded once. This clonotype was detected only a few times. The receptor's source is an adult who was a healthcare worker with PCR-confirmed SARS-CoV-2 infection or an uninfected control (not recorded which). The sample was whole blood.

The CDR3 DNA reads TGTGCCATCCCCCGCAGGGCGCTCGATGGCTACACCTTC. Its protein product is CAIPRRALDGYTF. The gene calls are TRBV10-3 and TRBJ1-2; tentatively, D is TRBD1 (5 bases). Deletions cut 8 bases from V and 6 bases from J, with 16 bases between. Germline CDR1 ENHRY, CDR2 SYGVKD. The CDR3 has 13 residues.